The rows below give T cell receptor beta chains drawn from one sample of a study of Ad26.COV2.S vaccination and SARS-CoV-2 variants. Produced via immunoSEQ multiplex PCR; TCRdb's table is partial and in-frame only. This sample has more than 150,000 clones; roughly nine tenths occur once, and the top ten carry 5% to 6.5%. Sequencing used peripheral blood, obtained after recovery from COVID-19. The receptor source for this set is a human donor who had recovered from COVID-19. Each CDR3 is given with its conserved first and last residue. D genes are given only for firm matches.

CASSAIRQQETQYF | TRBV27 | NA | TRBJ2-5
CSASFDSYNEQFF | TRBV20-1 | NA | TRBJ2-1
CASSLSPGTGKYEQFF | TRBV28 | TRBD1 | TRBJ2-1
CASSLLRGTGELFF | TRBV11-2 | NA | TRBJ2-2
CSASGGWGNQPQHF | TRBV20-1 | NA | TRBJ1-5
CASSKDRAGYNSPLHF | TRBV7-3 | NA | TRBJ1-6
CASTAEGSTDTQYF | TRBV7-9 | NA | TRBJ2-3
CASQAVVYTDTQYF | TRBV7-6 | NA | TRBJ2-3
CASTFLGLNTEAFF | TRBV19 | NA | TRBJ1-1
CASSWSGRAGAGELFF | TRBV5-1 | TRBD2 | TRBJ2-2